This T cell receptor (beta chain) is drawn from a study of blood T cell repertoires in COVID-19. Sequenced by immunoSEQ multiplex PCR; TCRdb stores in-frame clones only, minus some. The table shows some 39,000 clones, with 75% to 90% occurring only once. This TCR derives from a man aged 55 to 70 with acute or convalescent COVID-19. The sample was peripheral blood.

The CDR3, as DNA: TGTGCCAGCTCATGGGAGTATGGCACTGAAGCTTTCTTT. Its translation: CASSWEYGTEAFF. The chain joins TRBV18 to TRBJ1-1; D gene unclear. The germline V and J ends were trimmed by 5 bases and 4 bases, with 11 bases remaining between them. The CDR3 runs to 13 residues. In germline, CDR1 is KGHSH, CDR2 LQKENI. Variable domain in full (rest from reference TRBV18 and TRBJ1-1): NAGVMQNPRHLVRRRGQEARLRCSPMKGHSHVYWYRQLPEEGLKFMVYLQKENIIDESGMPKERFSAEFPKEGPSILRIQQVVRGDSAAYFCASSWEYGTEAFFGQGTRLTVV.